These T cell receptor beta chains were read from a single sample in a study of shared clonotypes between healthy human individuals. Measured with immunoSEQ multiplex PCR; TCRdb has only the in-frame clones, and not every one. Of 1,100,000 or so clones in the sample, around 78% were seen once. The sample taken for sequencing was memory CD4+ T cells from PBMCs. The receptor source for this set is a man aged 18 to 30 in good health. Some clones in this sample may be carry-over from other donors' samples. Both conserved end residues are part of each CDR3. Fields, in order: V gene, D gene, J gene, CDR3 protein. A D gene is named only where the DNA matches it firmly.

TRBV18	TRBD2	TRBJ2-1	CASSPESGRSYNEQFF
TRBV7-2	.	TRBJ2-3	CASSLAWGTDTQYF
TRBV28	.	TRBJ1-1	CATISGGAGTEAFF
TRBV28	.	TRBJ1-5	CASSFSRNSQPQHF
TRBV5-1	.	TRBJ2-5	CASSADQETQYF
TRBV27	.	TRBJ1-4	CASSLSWEIREKLFF
TRBV11-2	.	TRBJ2-1	CASSLVGDSASGEQFF
TRBV28	TRBD1	TRBJ1-5	CASSPGIGPGGQPQHF
TRBV7-3	.	TRBJ2-3	CASSPTDGPRDTQYF
TRBV4-2	.	TRBJ2-1	CASSQERHNEQFF
TRBV14	TRBD2	TRBJ2-7	CASSPSGISKQYF
TRBV28	.	TRBJ1-2	CAIRENYGYTF
TRBV7-8	TRBD2	TRBJ2-7	CASSLGEPGLGLEQYF
TRBV5-6	.	TRBJ2-1	CASRSGLGPYNEQFF
TRBV11-2	TRBD2	TRBJ2-1	CASSPSGRRDEQFF
TRBV20-1	.	TRBJ2-1	CSATRNEQFF
TRBV7-3	TRBD1	TRBJ2-1	CASSTRQGTEQFF
TRBV5-6	.	TRBJ1-4	CASSPGPHRVEKLFF
TRBV28	.	TRBJ1-2	CASSLSSSYGYTF
TRBV9	TRBD2	TRBJ2-6	CASSPGEGRVGANVLTF
TRBV28	.	TRBJ1-1	CASSWGGQTEAFF
TRBV4-2	.	TRBJ2-7	CASSQDRREGYEQYF
TRBV28	TRBD1	TRBJ2-5	CASSSAGTGQETQYF
TRBV5-1	TRBD2	TRBJ2-1	CASSLSSSGRGDEQFF
TRBV19	.	TRBJ1-5	CASSIDRTRNSNQPQHF
TRBV28	.	TRBJ1-2	CASRYDGNYGYTF
TRBV7-6	.	TRBJ2-1	CASSSGLFAANEQFF
TRBV28	TRBD1	TRBJ2-3	CASSFDTGGSFTDTQYF
TRBV6-1	.	TRBJ1-2	CASSPYGTEDGYTF
TRBV18	.	TRBJ2-4	CASSPDGGRDIQYF
TRBV7-2	.	TRBJ2-7	CASSLRYEQYF
TRBV28	.	TRBJ2-7	CASRLGAGQPYEQYF
TRBV19	.	TRBJ1-1	CASSSPMNTEAFF
TRBV30	TRBD1	TRBJ1-2	CACPQEQGAYGYTF
TRBV28	.	TRBJ1-2	CASSPGSLGYGYTF